This passage covers 4 T cell receptor beta chains from one sample sequenced in a study of yellow fever vaccine responses in identical twins. TCRdb ran MiXCR on the RT-PCR reads and lists one entry per CDR3 protein. The sample has 5,000 to 6,500 distinct CDR3 sequences, roughly 89% seen once; the top ten hold approximately 2.9%. Material: T cells from blood (PBMCs), unsorted or a sorted subset (not recorded which), obtained before or after yellow fever vaccination (not recorded which). The receptors were gathered from a woman under 30 who received the yellow fever vaccine.

The gene calls are TRBV11-1 and TRBJ2-1, with D maybe TRBD1 (6 bases). This CDR3 has 16 amino acids. Germline values: CDR1 SGHAT, CDR2 FQDESV (reference sequence). The V end was cut by 2 bases, the J end by 4 bases, with 15 bases between. The CDR3 loop is CASSLIWTADYNEQFF. CDR3 DNA: TGTGCCAGCAGCTTAATTTGGACAGCCGATTACAATGAGCAGTTCTTC.

This chain's CDR3 is CATSDQRQGPDTQYF. For the CDR3, the DNA is TGTGCCACCAGTGACCAACGACAGGGACCAGATACGCAGTATTTT. The genes are TRBV24-1 and TRBJ2-3; 7 bases map to TRBD1. The V and J ends lost 4 bases and 4 bases, in that order; junction bases with no gene match: 7. Per germline, CDR1 KGHDR and CDR2 SFDVKD. The CDR3 has 15 residues.

The chain recombines TRBV25-1 with TRBJ2-2; TRBD1 might be the D (6 bases). The CDR3 has 16 residues. Germline V gene data show CDR1 as MGHDK and CDR2 as SYGVNS. Trimming took off 2 bases at V and 1 base at J, with 11 bases between the two ends. In DNA form, the CDR3 reads TGTGCCAGCAGTGAAGTTGGCAGGGGGAACACCGGGGAGCTGTTTTTT. As protein: CASSEVGRGNTGELFF.

The genes are TRBV6-2 or TRBV6-3 and TRBJ2-1; 9 bases are shared with TRBD1. Looked up from germline, CDR1 is MNHEY and CDR2 is SVGEGT. The V gene end was trimmed by 0 bases and the J gene end by 7 bases; junction bases not matched to a gene: 16. This CDR3 has 19 residues. CDR3 sequence (DNA): TGTGCCAGCAGTTACTCTCTTCCGCTGGACAGGGGTGAGGGTAATGAGCAGTTCTTC. Protein product: CASSYSLPLDRGEGNEQFF.